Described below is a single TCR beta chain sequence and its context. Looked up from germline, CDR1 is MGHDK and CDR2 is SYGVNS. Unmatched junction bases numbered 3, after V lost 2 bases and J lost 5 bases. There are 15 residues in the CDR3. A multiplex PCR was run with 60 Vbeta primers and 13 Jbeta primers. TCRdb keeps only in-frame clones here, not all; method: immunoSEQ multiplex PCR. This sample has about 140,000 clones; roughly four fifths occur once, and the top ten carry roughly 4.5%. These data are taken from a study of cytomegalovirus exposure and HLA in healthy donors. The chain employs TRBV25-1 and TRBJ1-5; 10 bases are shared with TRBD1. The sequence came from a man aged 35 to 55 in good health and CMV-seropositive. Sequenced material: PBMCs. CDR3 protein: CASSEMGTGDQPQHF. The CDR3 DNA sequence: TGTGCCAGCAGTGAAATGGGGACAGGGGATCAGCCCCAGCATTTT.